This TCR beta chain was sequenced in a study of PD-1 blockade in classical Hodgkin lymphoma (dated by TCRdb to between 2020 and 2021). About the investigation overall: Nivolumab dosing was 3 mg/kg intravenously every 2 weeks, continuing until either disease progression or unacceptable toxicity. A peripheral blood immune signature of response to PD-1 blockade in classical Hodgkin lymphoma was defined using TCR beta sequencing and CyTOF. General study outcomes and caveats: By C4D1, a significant rise was seen in CD4+ TCR diversity but not in CD8+ TCR diversity (p=0.0027 vs p=0.16), and the rise was most apparent among complete responders (p=0.02). Diversity was lower in patients who began nivolumab less than 1 year after ASCT, so these patients were left out of later analyses to avoid confounding by immune reconstitution. Trial patients achieving complete response had baseline diversity similar to newly diagnosed patients, whereas partial responders and progressors had significantly lower diversity. Baseline TCR diversity was reported to be lower in newly diagnosed patients than in healthy donors and to be lower still in relapsed/refractory patients. The study was limited to a single clinical trial cohort, and causes of repertoire differences, possibly disease activity or prior therapy, remained undefined.

V lost 8 bases and J lost 2 bases; the stretch between them is 13 bases long. CDR3 length: 14 amino acids, cysteine to phenylalanine. The kept DNA is CDR3 alone, 42 bases in frame from the first base. CDR1 and CDR2 were assigned from the germline V gene as SNHLY and FYNNEI. Genomic DNA was extracted with the Qiagen DNeasy kit from unsorted PBMCs and from negatively selected CD4+ and CD8+ fractions. TCR beta CDR3 regions were amplified by immunoSEQ multiplex PCR using primers annealing to V and J segments. A synthetic immune receptor repertoire was used to minimize amplification bias, and remaining bias was computationally removed after sequencing. The published analysis was carried out like this. Custom Python scripts were used to quantify repertoire diversity as the Shannon entropy index. The unsorted, CD4+ and CD8+ repertoires were each analyzed separately, with the exception of combined analyses, where CD4+ and CD8+ sequences were merged in silico. Clonal expansion was defined as a frequency increase of at least 2-fold after treatment compared with C1D1, and clones undetected at baseline were assigned a pseudocount of 0.5. Singleton clones were defined as clones with 0 or 1 copy at C1D1, and non-singleton clones were defined as clones with 2 or more copies. By matching protein sequences in sorted samples from the same patient, clones expanded in unsorted samples were annotated as CD4+, CD8+ or unknown. Diversity changes from C1D1 to C4D1 were tested in paired samples using Wilcoxon tests. This immuneACCESS table, as held by TCRdb, lists in-frame sequences with V and J called but not all clones. Of the missing ones, under half trace to an unresolved V gene in checked studies; the others have no known cause. That table is the source of V, J and clone size, and D and trimming were worked out from the DNA. The sample yields about 42,000 clones; 71% were counted once. The ten top clones hold 2.5% to 3.5% of the sample.

This clone was detected a few times. Its cognate antigen has yet to be identified. Base qualities are missing; no much larger clone stands one base away. The sample's time point label, in plain terms: cycle 1 day 1 (C1D1), immediately before nivolumab initiation. Relapse after autologous stem cell transplantation had occurred in all trial patients, and cohorts A, B and C were distinguished by prior brentuximab vedotin exposure. The trial cohort was composed of about 54 patients with relapsed/refractory classical Hodgkin lymphoma, for whom complete response, partial response or progressive disease was recorded as best overall response. Single-agent nivolumab was administered to trial patients in the multi-cohort phase II CheckMate 205 trial. An independent review committee assessed best overall response by applying the 2007 International Working Group response criteria. Trial PBMCs were obtained immediately prior to nivolumab initiation (C1D1) and on therapy at cycle 2 day 1 and cycle 4 day 1. Peripheral blood was collected in 8 mL Vacutainer Cell Preparation Tubes, from which PBMCs were isolated by centrifugation and then cryopreserved.

The rearranged segments are TRBV2 and TRBJ1-5, and the D gene may be TRBD1, 5 bases matching. The sequence came from a human donor with classical Hodgkin lymphoma. The sample consisted of peripheral blood mononuclear cells (PBMCs), taken at baseline. CDR3 protein: CASALTGGNQPQHF. The sequence in DNA is TGTGCCAGCGCCTTGACGGGGGGCAATCAGCCCCAGCATTTT.